The next 24 T cell receptor beta chains were all read from a single sample in a study of cytomegalovirus exposure and HLA in healthy donors. A multiplex PCR was run with 60 Vbeta primers and 13 Jbeta primers. The method was immunoSEQ multiplex PCR; TCRdb's version includes in-frame clones alone and lacks a portion of them. The sample holds under 90,000 clones, 77% seen once. The sequenced material came from PBMCs. The source of these receptors is a man between 50 and 59 years old in good health and CMV-seropositive.

This rearrangement joins TRBV5-6 to TRBJ2-7; tentatively, D is TRBD2 (5 bases). The V and J ends lost 3 bases and 2 bases respectively, with 12 bases between them. The germline V gene has CDR1 SGHDT and CDR2 YYEEEE. CDR3 length equals 14 residues. This CDR3 is CASSSGLATYEQYF. The CDR3 coding sequence is TGTGCCAGCAGCTCTGGACTGGCAACCTACGAGCAGTACTTC.

This sequence joins TRBV7-2 and TRBJ2-5, with D possibly being TRBD2 (6 bases). TRBJ2-7 matches the DNA end more closely, so the J call is doubtful. The CDR3 extends over 14 amino acids. Germline V CDR1 and CDR2: SGHTA, FQGNSA. CDR3 bases: TGTGCCAGCAGCCCACTGGCGGGATACTACGAGCAGTACTTC. Its protein product is CASSPLAGYYEQYF.

In DNA form, the CDR3 reads TGTGCCAGCTCACCGGACAGGGTCGATAACGAAAAACTGTTTTTT. It codes for CASSPDRVDNEKLFF. The chain employs TRBV18 and TRBJ1-4, with 8 bases fitting TRBD1. The germline V gene encodes CDR1 KGHSH and CDR2 LQKENI. CDR3 length: 15 amino acids. With 3 bases clipped from V and 8 bases from J, the junction kept 8 bases outside the gene matches.

The rearrangement uses TRBV2 and TRBJ2-2, with 9 bases that match TRBD2. This CDR3 region has 15 residues. Germline V gene data show CDR1 as SNHLY and CDR2 as FYNNEI. The junction had 5 bases not matched to a gene; V was cut back by 6 bases and J by 3 bases. CDR3 residues: CASSKAGGYTGELFF. The CDR3 DNA reads as TGTGCCAGCAGCAAGGCGGGAGGGTACACCGGGGAGCTGTTTTTT.

This clone turned up a few times. The junction shows a germline mismatch at one end, possibly a read error. The rearrangement links TRBV14 to TRBJ2-4; D is perhaps TRBD1 (5 bases). CDR1 and CDR2 (germline): SGHDN, FVKESK. The CDR3 contains 14 residues. As DNA, the CDR3 is TGTGCCAGCAGCCAAGGAGGCAAGGGGAACAGTCAGTACTTC. Protein product: CASSQGGKGNSQYF.

V and J are TRBV27 and TRBJ2-7; TRBD1 aligns across 7 bases. V lost 3 bases to trimming and J lost 7 bases; unmatched junction nucleotides: 18. Germline CDR1 is MNHEY and CDR2 is SMNVEV (reference sequence). CDR3 length equals 17 residues. CDR3 bases: TGTGCCAGCAGTTTCCTCGGACAGGCCCTCATTATGGGGGAGCAGTACTTC. Translated: CASSFLGQALIMGEQYF.

This chain's CDR3 is CASSLALARPPVPLYGYTF. DNA of the CDR3: TGTGCCAGCAGCTTAGCGCTCGCTAGACCCCCGGTCCCCCTCTATGGCTACACCTTC. J is TRBJ1-2 and V is TRBV7-8, with D uncertain. The CDR3 spans 19 residues. The germline V gene encodes CDR1 SGHVS and CDR2 FQNEAQ. Trimming left V 0 bases short and J 4 bases short, with 24 bases between.

This clone was observed once. V and J are TRBV19 and TRBJ1-5; D is ambiguous. The CDR3 is made up of 10 amino acids. V dropped 9 bases and J dropped 4 bases, with 4 bases sitting between them. Germline V gives CDR1 LNHDA, CDR2 SQIVND (reference sequence). The CDR3 coding sequence is TGTGCCAGCGGTAATCAGCCCCAGCATTTT. Protein product: CASGNQPQHF.

This clone occurred a few times. The chain joins TRBV11-1 to TRBJ1-2; D is unclear. V was clipped by 3 bases and J by 2 bases, with 7 bases between them. Germline CDR1 is SGHAT and CDR2 is FQDESV (reference sequence). The CDR3 consists of 13 residues. CDR3 region: CASSLRANYGYTF. CDR3 sequence (DNA): TGTGCCAGCAGCTTGAGGGCCAACTATGGCTACACCTTC.

The chain has TRBV25-1 and TRBJ2-5, with D tentatively TRBD2 (5 bases). The length of the CDR3 is 15 residues. Trimming cost V 0 bases and J 5 bases, with 13 bases left between them. In germline, CDR1 is MGHDK, CDR2 SYGVNS. The DNA for the CDR3 is TGTGCCAGCAGTGAATATCAGGCCGGCGGGGAGACCCAGTACTTC. This translates into CASSEYQAGGETQYF.

This chain uses TRBV5-4 with TRBJ1-1; TRBD1 is a possible D gene (5 bases). Germline CDR1 reads SGHNT; CDR2 reads YYREEE (reference sequence). This CDR3 comprises 16 residues. Trimming pared 0 bases from V and 8 bases from J, leaving 20 bases between. The CDR3 loop reads CASSLGGSGSFAEAFF. The CDR3 DNA follows: TGTGCCAGCAGCTTGGGCGGCTCAGGGTCGTTCGCCGAAGCTTTCTTT. The whole variable domain, filled in from reference TRBV5-4 and TRBJ1-1, reads ETGVTQSPTHLIKTRGQQVTLRCSSQSGHNTVSWYQQALGQGPQFIFQYYREEENGRGNFPPRFSGLQFPNYSSELNVNALELDDSALYLCASSLGGSGSFAEAFFGQGTRLTVV.

The V gene is TRBV6-8, the J gene TRBJ2-7; D perhaps matches TRBD2 (5 bases). Germline V gene lookup returns CDR1 MNHGY and CDR2 SAAAGT. Trimming took off 9 bases at V and 0 bases at J, with 9 bases between the two ends. CDR3 length equals 12 residues. CDR3 residues: CARKRDSYEQYF. Written as DNA, the CDR3 is TGTGCCAGGAAACGGGACTCCTACGAGCAGTACTTC.

This chain links TRBV6-1 with TRBJ2-4; 7 nucleotides align to TRBD1. Germline CDR1 is MNHNS and CDR2 is SASEGT. The CDR3 totals 14 residues. V was clipped by 2 bases and J by 12 bases; unmatched bases: 10. The CDR3 DNA is TGTGCCAGCAGTGAAACTGCCGCTTGGGACAGTCAGTACTTC. This sequence encodes CASSETAAWDSQYF.

V usage is TRBV6-5 and J usage is TRBJ2-7; 9 positions match TRBD2. V lost 0 bases and J lost 6; bases outside the gene matches: 6. Germline loops: CDR1 MNHEY, CDR2 SVGAGI. The CDR3 totals 15 residues. CDR3: CASSYSTLAGPEQYF. The CDR3 DNA follows: TGTGCCAGCAGTTACTCGACTCTAGCGGGACCCGAGCAGTACTTC.

The chain combines TRBV5-3 with TRBJ2-7, with TRBD2 as a possible D gene (6 bases). TRBV5-3 is known as an ORF, though its function is uncertain. The CDR3 is 14 residues long. With 1 base removed from V and 6 bases from J, the gap between germline ends came to 14 bases. The CDR3 here is CARSLLAGMFEQYF. In nucleotides, the CDR3 is TGTGCCAGAAGCTTGTTGGCGGGGATGTTCGAGCAGTACTTC.

This clone was seen only a few times. This chain joins TRBV7-2 and TRBJ2-1; the match to TRBD2 covers 11 bases. The V and J ends lost 2 bases and 4 bases, in that order; junction bases with no gene match: 1. CDR3 length: 15 amino acids. In germline, CDR1 is SGHTA, CDR2 FQGNSA. The CDR3 region is CASSLRLAGYNEQFF. CDR3 in DNA: TGTGCCAGCAGCTTAAGACTAGCGGGGTACAATGAGCAGTTCTTC. Filled out from reference TRBV7-2 and TRBJ2-1, the complete variable domain reads GAGVSQSPSNKVTEKGKDVELRCDPISGHTALYWYRQSLGQGLEFLIYFQGNSAPDKSGLPSDRFSAERTGGSVSTLTIQRTQQEDSAVYLCASSLRLAGYNEQFFGPGTRLTVL.

This chain links TRBV7-8 with TRBJ2-1, with D possibly matching TRBD2 (5 bases). This CDR3 is 14 amino acids long. V was shortened by 5 bases and J by 3 bases, with 11 bases between the two germline ends. Germline CDR1 reads SGHVS; CDR2 reads FQNEAQ. The DNA of the CDR3 is TGTGCCAGCAGCCCAATAGCGAACTACAATGAGCAGTTCTTC. Translation: CASSPIANYNEQFF.

This chain joins TRBV7-9 and TRBJ1-4; possible D gene TRBD1, 6 bases. V was trimmed by 6 bases and J by 7 bases, leaving 24 bases between them. Germline V lookup: CDR1 SEHNR, CDR2 FQNEAQ (reference sequence). The CDR3 is 17 amino acids. CDR3 nucleotides: TGTGCCAGCAGTTCGGACAGCCGCCCATCGAAAGGTGAAAAACTGTTTTTT. Residues: CASSSDSRPSKGEKLFF.

This chain joins TRBV7-9 and TRBJ2-5, with TRBD2 matching 7 bases. The CDR3 is made up of 17 amino acids. Germline trimming cut 5 bases from V and 5 bases from J; bases unmatched to any gene: 17. CDR1 SEHNR and CDR2 FQNEAQ come from the germline V gene (reference sequence). Here the CDR3 DNA reads TGTGCCAGCAGCCCCCCTCGAGCGGGACGAACTGTGGAGACCCAGTACTTC. This encodes CASSPPRAGRTVETQYF.

This clone was picked up one time. The chain combines TRBV7-8 with TRBJ1-1, with no clear D. Trimming cost V 6 bases and J 1 base, with 9 bases left between them. This CDR3 comprises 13 residues. Germline V gene sequence: CDR1 SGHVS, CDR2 FQNEAQ. The CDR3 DNA sequence: TGTGCCAGCAGGCAGTCATCGAACACTGAAGCTTTCTTT. As protein: CASRQSSNTEAFF.

J is TRBJ2-5 and V is TRBV7-9, with 13 bases that match TRBD2. Near its end, the DNA agrees better with TRBJ2-7, so the J call may be wrong. The CDR3 runs to 18 residues. Germline CDR1 reads SEHNR; CDR2 reads FQNEAQ (reference sequence). CDR3 residues: CASSWGLAGSLSSYEQYF. The CDR3 DNA is TGTGCCAGCAGCTGGGGACTAGCGGGATCCCTGAGCTCCTACGAGCAGTACTTC.

The CDR3 region is CASSLGQGFTETQYF. In DNA form, the CDR3 reads TGTGCCAGCAGCTTGGGACAGGGTTTTACAGAGACCCAGTACTTC. The genes are TRBV7-3 and TRBJ2-5; 9 positions match TRBD1. This CDR3 region has 15 residues. Germline lookup yields CDR1 SGHTA and CDR2 FQGTGA. Germline trimming cut 3 bases from V and 4 bases from J; bases unmatched to any gene: 6.

The V and J genes are TRBV11-3 and TRBJ1-1; D is uncertain. Trimming cost V 5 bases and J 1 base, with 20 bases left between them. The CDR3 extends over 17 amino acids. Germline CDR1 and CDR2: SGHNT and YENEEA. In nucleotides, the CDR3 is TGTGCCAGCAGCAATTATAACGGCGGTGGAGGGAACACTGAAGCTTTCTTT. Translation gives CASSNYNGGGGNTEAFF.

The chain is built from TRBV29-1 and TRBJ1-2, with D possibly TRBD1 on 6 matching bases. The germline V gene encodes CDR1 SQVTM and CDR2 ANQGSEA. Trimming left V 3 bases short and J 4 bases short, with 9 bases between. The CDR3 is 12 residues long. The CDR3 sequence: CSVDQGSYGYTF. CDR3 in DNA: TGCAGCGTTGACCAGGGGTCCTATGGCTACACCTTC.